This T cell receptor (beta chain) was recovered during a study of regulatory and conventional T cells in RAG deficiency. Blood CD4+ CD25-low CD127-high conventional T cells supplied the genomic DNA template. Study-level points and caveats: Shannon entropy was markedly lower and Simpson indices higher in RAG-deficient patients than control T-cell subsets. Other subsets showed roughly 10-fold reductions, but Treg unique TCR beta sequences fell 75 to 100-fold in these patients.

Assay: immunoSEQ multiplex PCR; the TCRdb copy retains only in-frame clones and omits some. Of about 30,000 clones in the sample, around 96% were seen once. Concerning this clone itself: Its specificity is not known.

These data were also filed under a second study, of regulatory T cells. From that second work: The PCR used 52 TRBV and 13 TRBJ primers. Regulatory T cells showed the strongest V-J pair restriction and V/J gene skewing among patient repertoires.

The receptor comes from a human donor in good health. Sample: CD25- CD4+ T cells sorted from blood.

The CDR3 spells CASSLKFRSDTQYF. In DNA form, the CDR3 reads TGTGCCAGCAGCTTAAAGTTTCGGTCGGATACGCAGTATTTT. The rearrangement joins TRBV7-2 to TRBJ2-3; D not certain. CDR3 length: 14 amino acids. The V and J ends lost 2 bases and 6 bases respectively, with 12 bases between them. CDR1 and CDR2 from the germline V gene are SGHTA and FQGNSA.